This T cell receptor beta chain was sequenced for a study of human T cells and chemical hapten exposure listed by TCRdb under 2021. Context from the whole study: For sensitization, 2% DPC in acetone was applied to a roughly 2 cm by roughly 2 cm area of upper inner arm skin. Patients additionally received weekly therapeutic DPC doses to the scalp throughout the approximately 25-week study period. Patch testing was done on the upper back using Finn chambers containing 0.01% DPC, and results were scored after 6 days according to International Contact Dermatitis Research Group standards. The patient cohort, mostly female, included alopecia areata with under or over 50% scalp involvement, alopecia totalis and alopecia universalis. Libraries were pooled for sequencing, and variation in per-sample TCR yields was attributed mainly to small differences in library volumes within the pool. In alopecia patients, the study followed how the peripheral blood TCR repertoire changed in vivo over primary and secondary sensitization to diphenylcyclopropenone (DPC), a hapten. Blood samples were taken from patients before sensitization (week 0) and at 2, 6 and about 24 weeks after DPC sensitization. Twenty-nine alopecia patients provided blood for TCR sequencing at one to four time points (pre-sensitization, 2, 6 and 24 weeks).

Interpreted using the paper, the time point label stands for: patch test 2, 6 weeks after DPC sensitization. Explained via the paper, the treatment or condition label denotes: therapeutic diphenylcyclopropenone sensitization with weekly scalp DPC. Blood at each patch-test visit was drawn before the patch test was applied. Patients were eligible if aged 18 to 70, diagnosed with alopecia and judged suitable for DPC therapy, and pregnant patients were excluded. Total RNA was isolated from unfractionated whole blood collected in Tempus Blood RNA tubes. Broader findings and caveats from the paper: Expanded TCRs formed significantly more large CDR3 similarity clusters than pre-sensitization or healthy control sets, consistent with antigen-driven responses. The number of PT1 expanded TCRs positively correlated with patch test score, significant at thresholds 8, 16 and 32 but not 4. DPC sensitization did not change the number of TCRs with a frequency above 1 in 1000, and there was no evidence of changes in global repertoire structure. After repeated subsampling, the strength of the expansion versus patch-test correlation and the threshold at which it became significant changed. Because every patient had alopecia, a presumed autoimmune disease, the patients' immune response might differ from that of healthy individuals.

This clonotype has at least ten counts. The target of this receptor is not known. No quality values exist for individual bases; no much larger clone is one base distant. The method was RACE. Sequencing instrument: NextSeq 500. During library preparation, unique molecular identifiers were attached to individual cDNA molecules so that TCRs could be counted quantitatively and reproducibly. Each blood RNA sample was used to sequence both TCR alpha and TCR beta chains. The original methods were these. Samples had a median of roughly 100,000 TCRs, with a range from about 23,224 to 750,000. The Decombinator software suite was used to annotate the V, J and CDR3 of the TCR reads. For PS versus PT1 abundance plots, all samples were subsampled to the same number of TCRs (28,000). Expanded TCRs were defined as absent before sensitization and observed at least eight times at the 2-week time point. TCRdb handled the public reads itself, with Q25 trimming in fastp and clone calling in MiXCR, and kept productive beta chains. Identical CDR3 protein sequences are pooled into one entry, listed with their most common genes and DNA. The V and J calls and clone size come from TCRdb's table, not from the authors' own analysis. For this sample the table gives some 45,000 distinct CDR3 sequences, of which approximately 9% were detected only once. Of the sample, roughly 15% falls within the top ten clones.

Spanning cysteine to phenylalanine, the CDR3 consists of 15 amino acids. Only CDR3 DNA is held: 45 bases, read in frame from base 1. The junction shows trimming of 10 bases on V and 0 bases on J, plus 13 bases between the germline ends. For CDR1 and CDR2, the germline V gene lists MNHNS and SASEGT. The sample here was whole blood, taken in connection with sensitization to the hapten diphenylcyclopropenone (DPC). The rearrangement joined TRBV6-1 to TRBJ2-6, with the D gene call left open. This clonotype was sampled from a woman between 40 and 50 years old with alopecia areata. Some clones in this sample may be carry-over from other donors' samples. The CDR3 protein sequence reads: CAIGRPYSGANVLTF. At the DNA level, the sequence is TGTGCCATCGGACGTCCGTACTCTGGGGCCAACGTCCTGACTTTC.